Listed below are T cell receptor beta chains from one sample, sequenced in a study of T-cell memory formation after mild COVID-19. Via MiXCR, TCRdb re-called the 5' RACE reads, giving one row per CDR3 protein. Of fewer than 300,000 distinct CDR3 sequences in the sample, 16% were seen once. The sample comprised PBMCs or a T cell subset sorted from them (not recorded which). The source is a man in his late teens or twenties who had mild COVID-19 (a few samples of this study predate the infection). Cell type and time point are not known. CDR3s include the opening cysteine and the closing phenylalanine or tryptophan. Each record gives: V gene, clone size, D gene, J gene, CDR3 DNA, CDR3 protein. A D gene is named only where the DNA matches it firmly. Only some rows state a clone size, as once, few, many or a class for expanded clones.

V gene: TRBV4-2
clone size: few
D gene: TRBD1
J gene: TRBJ2-3
CDR3 DNA: TGTGCCAGCAGCCAAGGGACAGGGAGCCCAGATACGCAGTATTTT
CDR3 protein: CASSQGTGSPDTQYF

V gene: TRBV4-3
clone size: few
D gene: .
J gene: TRBJ2-3
CDR3 DNA: TGCGCCAGCAGCCCAAGTAGTCAGGCAGGGCAAGATACGCAGTATTTT
CDR3 protein: CASSPSSQAGQDTQYF

V gene: TRBV29-1
clone size: few
D gene: .
J gene: TRBJ2-5
CDR3 DNA: TGCAGCGTTGAGACCCAGTACTTC
CDR3 protein: CSVETQYF

V gene: TRBV7-9
clone size: few
D gene: TRBD2
J gene: TRBJ2-1
CDR3 DNA: TGTGCCAGCAGCATCGGACTAGCGGGAAGACAGTTCTTC
CDR3 protein: CASSIGLAGRQFF

V gene: TRBV20-1
clone size: .
D gene: .
J gene: TRBJ1-1
CDR3 DNA: TGCAGTGCTAGAGATCGGGTGGGGCGGGCTGAAGCTTTCTTT
CDR3 protein: CSARDRVGRAEAFF

V gene: TRBV6-5
clone size: .
D gene: TRBD1
J gene: TRBJ2-7
CDR3 DNA: TGTGCCAGCAGACGGGACAGGCCCCCCTACGAGCAGTACTTC
CDR3 protein: CASRRDRPPYEQYF

V gene: TRBV20-1
clone size: .
D gene: .
J gene: TRBJ1-5
CDR3 DNA: TGCAGTGCTAGTCGCTCCAGGGTGCAGCCCCAGCATTTT
CDR3 protein: CSASRSRVQPQHF

V gene: TRBV20-1
clone size: few
D gene: .
J gene: TRBJ1-6
CDR3 DNA: TGCAGTGCTAGCGGCCCCAACGGAAGTAATTCACCCCTCCACTTT
CDR3 protein: CSASGPNGSNSPLHF

V gene: TRBV7-2
clone size: .
D gene: .
J gene: TRBJ1-2
CDR3 DNA: TGTGCCAGCAGCTTGGGCTACGAGAGCTATGGCTACACCTTC
CDR3 protein: CASSLGYESYGYTF

V gene: TRBV7-9
clone size: few
D gene: .
J gene: TRBJ1-5
CDR3 DNA: TGTGCCAGCAGCTCAACTAGGGGCAATCAGCCCCAGCATTTT
CDR3 protein: CASSSTRGNQPQHF

V gene: TRBV6-6
clone size: .
D gene: .
J gene: TRBJ1-3
CDR3 DNA: TGTGCCAGCAGTTACTCGTGGGACAACTCTGGAAACACCATATATTTT
CDR3 protein: CASSYSWDNSGNTIYF

V gene: TRBV7-2
clone size: many
D gene: .
J gene: TRBJ2-4
CDR3 DNA: TGTGCCAGCAGCTTAATCGGGCAGGTAGCCAAAAACATTCAGTACTTC
CDR3 protein: CASSLIGQVAKNIQYF

V gene: TRBV9
clone size: many
D gene: TRBD1
J gene: TRBJ1-6
CDR3 DNA: TGTGCCAGCGGAAAAGGGGGCAGTAATTCACCCCTCCACTTT
CDR3 protein: CASGKGGSNSPLHF

V gene: TRBV4-2
clone size: .
D gene: .
J gene: TRBJ1-1
CDR3 DNA: TGTGCCAGCAGCCCGATCCTAGGACGGGGGAACACTGAAGCTTTCTTT
CDR3 protein: CASSPILGRGNTEAFF

V gene: TRBV12-3/TRBV12-4
clone size: .
D gene: .
J gene: TRBJ2-7
CDR3 DNA: TGTGCCAGCACCGGTGGGCTTACCTACGAGCAGTACTTC
CDR3 protein: CASTGGLTYEQYF

V gene: TRBV5-1
clone size: many
D gene: .
J gene: TRBJ1-1
CDR3 DNA: TGCGCCAGCAGCCCTGAAGGAGTAGCTACTGAAGCTTTCTTT
CDR3 protein: CASSPEGVATEAFF

V gene: TRBV7-2
clone size: .
D gene: TRBD1
J gene: TRBJ1-5
CDR3 DNA: TGTGCCAGCAGCAAGCTGAACAGGGGGTTCAATCAGCCCCAGCATTTT
CDR3 protein: CASSKLNRGFNQPQHF

V gene: TRBV4-3
clone size: .
D gene: .
J gene: TRBJ2-5
CDR3 DNA: TGCGCCAGCAGCCAAGGACAGTTCCAAGAGACCCAGTACTTC
CDR3 protein: CASSQGQFQETQYF

V gene: TRBV2
clone size: .
D gene: .
J gene: TRBJ2-6
CDR3 DNA: TGTGCCAGCAAATTGTCTGGGGCCAACGTCCTGACTTTC
CDR3 protein: CASKLSGANVLTF

V gene: TRBV20-1
clone size: few
D gene: .
J gene: TRBJ2-1
CDR3 DNA: TGCAGTGCTAGAACCGGAGGCAATGAGCAGTTCTTC
CDR3 protein: CSARTGGNEQFF

V gene: TRBV7-6
clone size: .
D gene: TRBD2
J gene: TRBJ2-3
CDR3 DNA: TGTGCCAGCAGCTTAGTAGGGTACGGACTAGCGGGGATAGACACAGATACGCAGTATTTT
CDR3 protein: CASSLVGYGLAGIDTDTQYF

V gene: TRBV12-3/TRBV12-4
clone size: few
D gene: TRBD1
J gene: TRBJ1-2
CDR3 DNA: TGTGCCAGCAGACAATCCGGGACAGGGACTGGGTATGGCTACACCTTC
CDR3 protein: CASRQSGTGTGYGYTF

V gene: TRBV12-3/TRBV12-4
clone size: .
D gene: .
J gene: TRBJ2-7
CDR3 DNA: TGTGCCAGCAGTACGGGGCAGGGCCTGTACTTC
CDR3 protein: CASSTGQGLYF

V gene: TRBV4-3
clone size: many
D gene: .
J gene: TRBJ1-1
CDR3 DNA: TGCGCCAGCCCCGACAGGCGGCCTGAAGCTTTCTTT
CDR3 protein: CASPDRRPEAFF

V gene: TRBV6-1
clone size: .
D gene: TRBD1
J gene: TRBJ2-4
CDR3 DNA: TGTGCCAGCAGACGAACAGGGGTTTGGCCTGAAAACATTCAGTACTTC
CDR3 protein: CASRRTGVWPENIQYF

V gene: TRBV5-1
clone size: few
D gene: .
J gene: TRBJ1-1
CDR3 DNA: TGCGCCAGCAGCTCTCCGACAGGAGGCGAAGCTTTCTTT
CDR3 protein: CASSSPTGGEAFF

V gene: TRBV29-1
clone size: few
D gene: .
J gene: TRBJ2-5
CDR3 DNA: TGCAGCGTTAGAGGTCTGGGTCCAGAGACCCAGTACTTC
CDR3 protein: CSVRGLGPETQYF

V gene: TRBV19
clone size: .
D gene: .
J gene: TRBJ2-2
CDR3 DNA: TGTGCCAGTAGGGGGCCCAGGGAGTCCGGGGAGCTGTTTTTT
CDR3 protein: CASRGPRESGELFF

V gene: TRBV14
clone size: few
D gene: .
J gene: TRBJ1-5
CDR3 DNA: TGTGCCAGCAGCCGAGACAGGAAGGAGTATAGCAATCAGCCCCAGCATTTT
CDR3 protein: CASSRDRKEYSNQPQHF

V gene: TRBV6-5
clone size: many
D gene: TRBD2
J gene: TRBJ2-1
CDR3 DNA: TGTGCCAGCAGTCCCTCTAGCGGGGGGGCCCTGAATGAGCAGTTCTTC
CDR3 protein: CASSPSSGGALNEQFF

V gene: TRBV11-2
clone size: once
D gene: .
J gene: TRBJ2-7
CDR3 DNA: TGTGCCAGCAGACAGTGGGGGGGCGACTCCTACGAGCAGTACTTC
CDR3 protein: CASRQWGGDSYEQYF

V gene: TRBV5-3
clone size: few
D gene: .
J gene: TRBJ2-7
CDR3 DNA: TGTGCCAGAAGATCGAGTGGTGCCCTCCTAGGCGAGCAGTACTTC
CDR3 protein: CARRSSGALLGEQYF

V gene: TRBV15
clone size: .
D gene: .
J gene: TRBJ2-5
CDR3 DNA: TGTGCCACCAGCAGAGAAGAGGCAGGGCGGGAGACCCAGTACTTC
CDR3 protein: CATSREEAGRETQYF

V gene: TRBV6-2/TRBV6-3
clone size: .
D gene: TRBD1
J gene: TRBJ1-1
CDR3 DNA: TGTGCCAGCAGTGAGCCTGCCGGGACAGGGTGGAGTGAAGCTTTCTTT
CDR3 protein: CASSEPAGTGWSEAFF

V gene: TRBV4-2
clone size: many
D gene: TRBD1
J gene: TRBJ1-4
CDR3 DNA: TGTGCCAGCAGCCAACTACGGGACAGTGGTGAAAAACTGTTTTTT
CDR3 protein: CASSQLRDSGEKLFF

V gene: TRBV20-1
clone size: .
D gene: .
J gene: TRBJ2-3
CDR3 DNA: TGCAGTGCTAGGGAGGGGGCCACAGATACGCAGTATTTT
CDR3 protein: CSAREGATDTQYF

V gene: TRBV7-9
clone size: .
D gene: TRBD1
J gene: TRBJ1-2
CDR3 DNA: TGTGCCAGCAGCTTGGGACAGTCCGACTATGGCTACACCTTC
CDR3 protein: CASSLGQSDYGYTF

V gene: TRBV6-1
clone size: .
D gene: .
J gene: TRBJ1-2
CDR3 DNA: TGTGCCAGCAGTGAATTCGGGCAGCTCTATGGCTACACCTTC
CDR3 protein: CASSEFGQLYGYTF

V gene: TRBV3-1
clone size: .
D gene: .
J gene: TRBJ2-1
CDR3 DNA: TGTGCCAGCAGCCAAGGGGCGGGGACCCTCCCCTACAATGAGCAGTTCTTC
CDR3 protein: CASSQGAGTLPYNEQFF

V gene: TRBV3-1
clone size: .
D gene: .
J gene: TRBJ1-2
CDR3 DNA: TGTGCCAGCAGCCAAGATTGGGGGATTCGGGACAACTATGGCTACACCTTC
CDR3 protein: CASSQDWGIRDNYGYTF

V gene: TRBV5-6
clone size: .
D gene: .
J gene: TRBJ2-1
CDR3 DNA: TGTGCCAGCAGCTGGACACGTGAGCAGTTCTTC
CDR3 protein: CASSWTREQFF

V gene: TRBV11-2
clone size: few
D gene: .
J gene: TRBJ2-3
CDR3 DNA: TGTGCCAGCAGCCCAGTGGGGCAGGATACGCAGTATTTT
CDR3 protein: CASSPVGQDTQYF

V gene: TRBV20-1
clone size: .
D gene: .
J gene: TRBJ2-3
CDR3 DNA: TGCAGTGCTAGAGATGTACGGGGCCCAGATACGCAGTATTTT
CDR3 protein: CSARDVRGPDTQYF

V gene: TRBV11-2
clone size: .
D gene: .
J gene: TRBJ1-3
CDR3 DNA: TGTGCCAGCAGCCCAACAGGGTTCTCTGGAAACACCATATATTTT
CDR3 protein: CASSPTGFSGNTIYF

V gene: TRBV4-1
clone size: .
D gene: .
J gene: TRBJ2-7
CDR3 DNA: TGCGCCAGCAGCCCATTTCCGAAGAGGGGGGTCGGCGACGAGCAGTACTTC
CDR3 protein: CASSPFPKRGVGDEQYF

V gene: TRBV15
clone size: .
D gene: TRBD2
J gene: TRBJ2-7
CDR3 DNA: TGTGCCACCAGCAGAGATCAATTGGGACTATCCATGTACGAGCAGTACTTC
CDR3 protein: CATSRDQLGLSMYEQYF

V gene: TRBV5-6
clone size: many
D gene: TRBD1
J gene: TRBJ1-6
CDR3 DNA: TGTGCCAGCAGCTCAGCCCCGGGACAGACCTCACCCCTCCACTTT
CDR3 protein: CASSSAPGQTSPLHF

V gene: TRBV11-3
clone size: once
D gene: .
J gene: TRBJ1-2
CDR3 DNA: TGTGCCAGCAGCTTACCGCAGGGGCATGGCTACACCTTC
CDR3 protein: CASSLPQGHGYTF

V gene: TRBV27
clone size: few
D gene: TRBD1
J gene: TRBJ1-5
CDR3 DNA: TGTGCCAGCAGTGTGGCTCCAGGGGGCGCAGGGCAGCCCCAGCATTTT
CDR3 protein: CASSVAPGGAGQPQHF

V gene: TRBV6-5
clone size: few
D gene: TRBD1
J gene: TRBJ2-3
CDR3 DNA: TGTGCCAGCAGTGGTCGACAGGGGCCTAGCACAGATACGCAGTATTTT
CDR3 protein: CASSGRQGPSTDTQYF

V gene: TRBV7-2
clone size: .
D gene: TRBD1
J gene: TRBJ2-5
CDR3 DNA: TGTGCCAGCAGCTTAAGTCAGGGGGCCGGTGAGACCCAGTACTTC
CDR3 protein: CASSLSQGAGETQYF

V gene: TRBV7-9
clone size: .
D gene: .
J gene: TRBJ1-1
CDR3 DNA: TGTGCCAGCAGCTTATTCAGTAGCACTGAAGCTTTCTTT
CDR3 protein: CASSLFSSTEAFF

V gene: TRBV24-1
clone size: few
D gene: TRBD1
J gene: TRBJ2-2
CDR3 DNA: TGTGCCACCAGTGATATAGGGGGCCGGGACACCGGGGAGCTGTTTTTT
CDR3 protein: CATSDIGGRDTGELFF

V gene: TRBV5-1
clone size: .
D gene: .
J gene: TRBJ2-5
CDR3 DNA: TGCGCCAGCAGCTTGGCCGCGGGGACGGGAGAGACCCAGTACTTC
CDR3 protein: CASSLAAGTGETQYF